This T cell receptor beta chain was captured in a study of blood T cells in healthy people across ages. Combining a sample-barcoded 5' primer with a J-beta primer mix, a second PCR ran for 7 to 11 cycles. From each sample, at least 3 million paired-end reads containing CDR3 were obtained. Each CDR3 protein is one row after TCRdb ran MiXCR on the 5' RACE reads. The data contain approximately 800,000 distinct CDR3 sequences, approximately 25% of them singletons. This clonotype was recorded at least ten times. The CDR3 covers 13 residues. Looked up from germline, CDR1 is SGHTA and CDR2 is FQGNSA. V was trimmed by 3 bases and J by 4 bases, leaving 9 bases between them. The same sample was also used in a study of T cells of mothers and their children.

The sequence came from a boy aged 5-17 years in good health. The chain combines TRBV7-2 with TRBJ2-5; D is possibly TRBD1 (6 bases). Sequenced input: blood. The CDR3 here is CASSFGRGETQYF. The CDR3 nucleotides read TGTGCCAGCAGCTTCGGCAGGGGAGAGACCCAGTACTTC.